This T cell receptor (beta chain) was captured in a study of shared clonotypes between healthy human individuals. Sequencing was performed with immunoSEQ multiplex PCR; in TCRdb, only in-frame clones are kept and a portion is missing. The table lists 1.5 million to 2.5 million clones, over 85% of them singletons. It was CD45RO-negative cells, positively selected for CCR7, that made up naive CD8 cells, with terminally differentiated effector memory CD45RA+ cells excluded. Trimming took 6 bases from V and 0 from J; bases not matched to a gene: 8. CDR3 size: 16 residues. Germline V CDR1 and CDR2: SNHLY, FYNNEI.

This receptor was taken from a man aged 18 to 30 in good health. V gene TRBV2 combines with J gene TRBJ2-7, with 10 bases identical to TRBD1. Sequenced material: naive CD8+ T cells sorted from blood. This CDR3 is CASRGPGTGDSYEQYF. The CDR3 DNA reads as TGTGCCAGCAGGGGACCCGGGACAGGGGACTCCTACGAGCAGTACTTC.